Listed here is a single T cell receptor (beta chain). These data are taken from a study of blood T cell repertoires in COVID-19. Study-level background: The origin of the acute and convalescent COVID-19 samples was the United States, Italy and Spain. The analysed material was cDNA or gDNA that came from T cells, B-cell-depleted T cells, or PBMCs.

The V and J ends lost 0 bases and 8 bases, in that order; junction bases with no gene match: 8. Germline assignment: CDR1 SGHDT and CDR2 YYEEEE. This CDR3 is 15 amino acids long. Per the authors' pipeline: Estimates of nucleated cell counts were drawn from the amplification of reference gene primers. Sequenced by immunoSEQ multiplex PCR; TCRdb stores in-frame clones only, minus some. V, J and clone size are those of that table, while D and trimming were read from the DNA. The table has roughly 200,000 clones, 75% to 80% seen once; the top ten hold around 8.1%. The rearrangement joins TRBV5-6 to TRBJ1-5, with 7 bases lining up with TRBD1. This clonotype was sampled from a woman aged 50 to 65 with active or convalescent COVID-19. The sample consisted of peripheral blood. As DNA, the CDR3 is TGTGCCAGCAGCTTGGGGGTACAGGGGTCGGAGCCCCAGCATTTT. Encoded protein: CASSLGVQGSEPQHF.